This TCR beta chain was profiled in a study of cytomegalovirus exposure and HLA in healthy donors. Whole-study context: A previous analysis identified more than 100 million unique TCR beta sequences derived from approximately 190 million T cells.

The study ran its PCR with 60 Vbeta and 13 Jbeta primers. The table came from immunoSEQ multiplex PCR; TCRdb's copy has only in-frame clones and leaves some out. The sample lists 120,000 or so clones, around 72% seen once, with more than 7% in the top ten. With respect to this clone: The antigen is unknown.

The study, taken as a whole, reports: Immune exposure data for these donors was limited to CMV serostatus. TCR beta V segments were, for the most part, productive about 87% or about 30% of the time in an earlier analysis. The analysis excluded some indistinguishable V segments, including TRBV6-2 and TRBV6-3.

V lost 7 bases to trimming and J lost 1 base, with 13 bases between them. This CDR3 region has 14 residues. Per the germline V gene, CDR1 is LNHDA and CDR2 is SQIVND (reference sequence). The material sequenced was PBMCs. This receptor was taken from a woman in her forties or fifties in good health and CMV-seropositive. The rearrangement links TRBV19 to TRBJ1-1; tentative D call: TRBD1 (6 bases). The CDR3 is CASTQRGGNTEAFF. The CDR3 DNA is TGTGCCAGTACCCAACGAGGGGGGAACACTGAAGCTTTCTTT.